One T cell receptor beta chain is described in this entry. The V and J ends lost 3 bases and 6 bases, in that order; junction bases with no gene match: 2. The length of the CDR3 is 12 residues. Germline CDR1 reads SGDLS; CDR2 reads YYNGEE. This sample stems from a study of technical replicates of blood from a handful of donors. Sequenced by immunoSEQ multiplex PCR; TCRdb stores in-frame clones only, minus some. The sample lists under 85,000 clones, around 90% occurring once. This chain links TRBV9 with TRBJ2-7; TRBD2 matches at 8 bases. The sequenced material came from T cells isolated from PBMCs. The clonotype originates from a human donor in good health. This CDR3 reads CASSGAGVEQYF. In DNA form, the CDR3 reads TGTGCCAGCAGCGGAGCGGGAGTCGAGCAGTACTTC. Together with reference TRBV9 and TRBJ2-7, the CDR3 gives the full variable domain: DSGVTQTPKHLITATGQRVTLRCSPRSGDLSVYWYQQSLDQGLQFLIQYYNGEERAKGNILERFSAQQFPDLHSELNLSSLELGDSALYFCASSGAGVEQYFGPGTRLTVT.